The entry below describes one T cell receptor (beta chain). This record comes from a study of PD-1 blockade in classical Hodgkin lymphoma. The table came from immunoSEQ multiplex PCR; TCRdb's copy has only in-frame clones and leaves some out. The sample includes some 5,000 clones, less than 90% seen only once; the top ten take more than 20%. Germline V CDR1 and CDR2: SNHLY, FYNNEI. This CDR3 has 15 amino acids. Trimming cost V 8 bases and J 3 bases; bases outside gene matches: 4. Indicated time point: newly diagnosed, previously untreated cHL patient sample. By magnetic negative selection, CD8+ T cells were isolated from the thawed PBMCs. The authors compared against newly diagnosed, untreated classical Hodgkin lymphoma PBMCs.

The clonotype was recovered from a human donor with classical Hodgkin lymphoma. V is TRBV2 and J is TRBJ2-1, with TRBD2 identical over 13 bases. Specimen: CD8+ T cells from blood. CDR3 DNA sequence: TGTGCCAGCCGGGGGACTAGCGGGATCTACAATGAGCAGTTCTTC. Protein: CASRGTSGIYNEQFF.